Sequencing of this TCR beta chain was carried out in a study of T cell responses to AZD1222 COVID-19 vaccine. Study-wide background: Doses given second, at about 4 or about 12 weeks, were pooled. Study-wide results and limits: All repertoire sampling was performed exclusively after the peak T cell response. Targets within unmutated variant regions were reportedly found for nearly half of spike-specific TCRs.

This clone was picked up one time. Its antigen is as yet unknown. The germline CDR1 and CDR2 sequences are SGDLS and YYNGEE. There are 14 residues in the CDR3. Trimming took 6 bases from V and 5 from J; bases not matched to a gene: 3. Produced via immunoSEQ multiplex PCR; TCRdb's table is partial and in-frame only. The profile covers about 130,000 clones, with around 90% appearing a single time and 1.9% taken by the ten largest. This clonotype originated in an adult in good health. This specimen was peripheral blood, taken on day 0 of AZD1222 vaccination. V usage is TRBV9 and J usage is TRBJ2-2; 11 bases map to TRBD1. CDR3 residues: CASTGTGGTGELFF. The CDR3 DNA follows: TGTGCCAGCACCGGGACAGGGGGGACCGGGGAGCTGTTTTTT.